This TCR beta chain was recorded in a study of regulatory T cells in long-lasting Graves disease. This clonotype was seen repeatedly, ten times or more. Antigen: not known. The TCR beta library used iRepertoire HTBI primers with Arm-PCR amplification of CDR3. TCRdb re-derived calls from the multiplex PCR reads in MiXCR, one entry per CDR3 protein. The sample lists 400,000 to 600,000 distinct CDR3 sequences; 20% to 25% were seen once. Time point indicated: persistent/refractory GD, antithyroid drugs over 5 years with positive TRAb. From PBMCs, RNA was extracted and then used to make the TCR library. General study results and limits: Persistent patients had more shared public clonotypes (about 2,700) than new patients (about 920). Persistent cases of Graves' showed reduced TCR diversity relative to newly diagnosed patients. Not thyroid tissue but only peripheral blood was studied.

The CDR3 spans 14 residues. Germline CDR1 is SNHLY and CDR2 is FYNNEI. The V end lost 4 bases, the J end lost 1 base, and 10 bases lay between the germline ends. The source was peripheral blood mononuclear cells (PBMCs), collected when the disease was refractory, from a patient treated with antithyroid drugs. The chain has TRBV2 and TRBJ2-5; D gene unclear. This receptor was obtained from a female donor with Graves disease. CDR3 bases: TGTGCCAGCAGTGGGGTGTATCGCCAAGAGACCCAGTACTTC. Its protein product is CASSGVYRQETQYF. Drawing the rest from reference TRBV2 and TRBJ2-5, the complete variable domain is EPEVTQTPSHQVTQMGQEVILRCVPISNHLYFYWYRQILGQKVEFLVSFYNNEISEKSEIFDDQFSVERPDGSNFTLKIRSTKLEDSAMYFCASSGVYRQETQYFGPGTRLLVL.